The 10 T cell receptor beta chains in this list originate from one sample, sequenced in a study of Ad26.COV2.S vaccination and SARS-CoV-2 variants. Sample treatment: over 15 received Ad26.COV2.S at low or high dose, single or two shots; roughly five received placebo; per-sample allocation not given. Sampling took place 63 days after the first vaccine or placebo injection. Produced via immunoSEQ multiplex PCR; TCRdb's table is partial and in-frame only. The data hold hundreds of thousands of clones, with roughly 90% observed a single time. Sequencing used peripheral blood, obtained in a trial of Ad26.COV2.S vaccine versus placebo. All receptors come from a person aged 18-60 years who received the Ad26.COV2.S COVID-19 vaccine or a placebo.

Worth noting for this clone: In the same sample, other DNA sequences code for this CDR3. The rearrangement joins TRBV7-2 to TRBJ2-4, with D perhaps matching TRBD1 (6 bases). The V and J ends lost 0 bases and 0 bases respectively, with 9 bases between them. The CDR3 consists of 16 residues. The germline V gene encodes CDR1 SGHTA and CDR2 FQGNSA. CDR3 loop: CASSLAGGLAKNIQYF. The CDR3 DNA reads as TGTGCCAGCAGCTTAGCAGGGGGTCTAGCCAAAAACATTCAGTACTTC.

V and J are TRBV12-3 or TRBV12-4 and TRBJ1-5; maybe TRBD1 (5 bases). The CDR3 length is 12 residues. Trimming removed 3 bases at V and 16 bases at J, with 16 bases between. Here the CDR3 DNA reads TGTGCCAGCAGTTTTGGGGACGGCCGGATACATTTT. As protein: CASSFGDGRIHF.

Notes on this clone: Relative to the germline gene, one junction end is altered; a read error may explain this. The chain recombines TRBV24-1 with TRBJ1-3; D is possibly TRBD1 (5 bases). CDR1 and CDR2 (germline): KGHDR, SFDVKD. The CDR3 length is 15 residues. The CDR3 protein is CAPRASVPSGNTIYF. CDR3 in DNA: TGTGCCCCCAGGGCATCCGTACCCTCTGGAAACACCATATATTTT.

The chain is built from TRBV6-5 and TRBJ1-6; D ambiguous. With 6 bases removed from V and 14 bases from J, the gap between germline ends came to 17 bases. Germline V gene sequence: CDR1 MNHEY, CDR2 SVGAGI. CDR3 size: 13 residues. The DNA of the CDR3 is TGTGCCAGCAGCCACGGCGGGGTTGGGTCCCTCCACTTT. Translated: CASSHGGVGSLHF.

This chain joins TRBV12-5 and TRBJ2-7; 8 bases are shared with TRBD2. Germline-derived CDR1 and CDR2 are LGHNT and FRNRAP. Trimming took 2 bases from V and 5 from J; bases not matched to a gene: 5. The CDR3 contains 14 residues. CDR3 coding DNA: TGTGCTAGTGGTTTGCGGGGGGGCCTCAACGAGCAGTACTTC. This codes for CASGLRGGLNEQYF. Together with reference TRBV12-5 and TRBJ2-7, the CDR3 gives the full variable domain: DARVTQTPRHKVTEMGQEVTMRCQPILGHNTVFWYRQTMMQGLELLAYFRNRAPLDDSGMPKDRFSAEMPDATLATLKIQPSEPRDSAVYFCASGLRGGLNEQYFGPGTRLTVT.

This chain connects TRBV27 to TRBJ1-5; D unresolved. Germline-derived CDR1 and CDR2 are MNHEY and SMNVEV (reference sequence). The V and J ends lost 0 bases and 4 bases respectively, with 4 bases between them. This CDR3 contains 13 residues. The chain's CDR3 is CASSLSQNQPQHF. The CDR3 DNA follows: TGTGCCAGCAGTTTATCACAGAATCAGCCCCAGCATTTT.

The chain has TRBV5-6 and TRBJ2-1, with 11 bases matching TRBD2. Germline V gene sequence: CDR1 SGHDT, CDR2 YYEEEE. The CDR3 covers 16 residues. V shed 2 bases, J shed 4 bases, and the junction held 5 bases outside the gene matches. The CDR3 sequence: CASSLALAGGYNEQFF. CDR3 nucleotides: TGTGCCAGCAGCTTAGCCTTAGCGGGGGGGTACAATGAGCAGTTCTTC.

This chain connects TRBV27 to TRBJ2-7, with D uncertain. CDR3 size: 13 residues. The germline V and J ends were trimmed by 0 bases and 5 bases, with 8 bases remaining between them. CDR1 and CDR2 (germline): MNHEY, SMNVEV (reference sequence). CDR3 sequence: CASSLSPWNEQYF. CDR3 in DNA: TGTGCCAGCAGTTTATCCCCCTGGAACGAGCAGTACTTC.

The genes are TRBV3-1 (or the pseudogene TRBV3-2) and TRBJ1-5; no firm D call. This CDR3 region has 16 residues. V lost 1 base to trimming and J lost 2 bases, with 12 bases between them. Germline V gene data show CDR1 as LGHDT and CDR2 as YNNKEL (reference sequence). The CDR3 DNA reads as TGTGCCAGCAGCCAAGGGGTAGGTAGGGGCAATCAGCCCCAGCATTTT. Its translation: CASSQGVGRGNQPQHF.

The CDR3 region is CASSLVVGGATDTQYF. DNA of the CDR3: TGTGCCAGCAGCTTAGTTGTCGGGGGGGCTACAGATACGCAGTATTTT. V is TRBV7-2 and J is TRBJ2-3; 8 bases agree with TRBD2. From germline, CDR1 is SGHTA and CDR2 FQGNSA. The V and J ends lost 1 base and 3 bases, in that order; junction bases with no gene match: 6. This CDR3 comprises 16 residues.